A single sample is the source of the 24 T cell receptor beta chains below, sequenced in a study of CD8 T cells in ankylosing spondylitis. A single record per CDR3 protein comes from TCRdb applying MiXCR to the 5' RACE reads. The table lists 250,000 to 300,000 distinct CDR3 sequences, 20% of them singletons. The sequencing input was blood, either unsorted or a sorted T cell fraction (not recorded which). The receptors were gathered from a male donor with ankylosing spondylitis or in good health (not recorded which).

The V call is TRBV7-6, the J call TRBJ1-1; 7 positions match TRBD1. The CDR3 length is 15 residues. Germline trimming cut 5 bases from V and 2 bases from J; bases unmatched to any gene: 8. CDR1 is SGHVS, CDR2 FNYEAQ, per germline. CDR3 loop: CASSHRQGANTEAFF. The CDR3 DNA is TGTGCCAGCAGCCATCGACAGGGCGCCAACACTGAAGCTTTCTTT.

The chain combines TRBV6-1 with TRBJ2-2, with D possibly TRBD1 on 6 matching bases. The germline CDR1 and CDR2 sequences are MNHNS and SASEGT. This CDR3 spans 15 amino acids. V lost 1 base, J lost 6 bases, and 12 bases lay in between. CDR3 sequence reads: CASSEGGLGSGELFF. The CDR3, as DNA: TGTGCCAGCAGTGAAGGGGGGCTAGGGTCCGGGGAGCTGTTTTTT.

This clonotype was seen a few times. V and J are TRBV12-3 or TRBV12-4 and TRBJ1-2; D is unclear. This CDR3 is 14 amino acids long. The ends were cut back, 4 bases at V and 5 bases at J, with 14 bases in the middle. CDR3 in amino acids: CASSSLGLLYGYTF. The CDR3 bases are TGTGCCAGCAGTTCCCTCGGGCTTTTGTATGGCTACACCTTC.

This clonotype appeared a few times. The gene calls are TRBV29-1 and TRBJ2-4; D uncertain. The CDR3 totals 13 residues. Trimming left V 6 bases short and J 0 bases short, with 9 bases between. The germline V gene has CDR1 SQVTM and CDR2 ANQGSEA. CDR3 in DNA: TGCAGCGTCAGATTAATAGCCAAAAACATTCAGTACTTC. It translates to CSVRLIAKNIQYF.

The rearrangement links TRBV24-1 to TRBJ2-7; 11 positions agree with TRBD1. Losses at the gene ends were 4 bases for V and 2 bases for J; bases not matched to a gene: 0. Germline-derived CDR1 and CDR2 are KGHDR and SFDVKD. The CDR3 has 14 residues. The CDR3 is CATSEGQGAYEQYV. CDR3 bases: TGTGCCACCAGTGAGGGACAGGGGGCCTACGAGCAGTACGTC.

The chain recombines TRBV7-2 with TRBJ2-5; D remains unclear. V was pared by 4 bases and J by 5 bases, with 14 bases between. The germline V gene encodes CDR1 SGHTA and CDR2 FQGNSA. The CDR3 runs to 14 residues. In DNA form, the CDR3 reads TGTGCCAGCAGCTATGTGGTGTCGGGCGAGACCCAGTACTTC. This sequence encodes CASSYVVSGETQYF.

The chain uses TRBV28 and TRBJ1-6; 9 bases fit TRBD1. Trimming took 6 bases from V and 5 from J; bases not matched to a gene: 5. The CDR3 is 15 amino acids. From germline, CDR1 is MDHEN and CDR2 SYDVKM. The CDR3 DNA sequence: TGTGCCAGCAGCCCCGGGGACAGGGATAATTCACCCCTCCACTTT. Residues: CASSPGDRDNSPLHF.

The gene calls are TRBV5-1 and TRBJ2-1; 10 bases are a match to TRBD1. CDR1 SGHRS and CDR2 YFSETQ come from the germline V gene. The CDR3 is made up of 15 amino acids. The ends lost 3 bases at V and 4 bases at J; junction bases unmatched: 4. The DNA of the CDR3 is TGCGCCAGCAGCTCCGGGACAGGGGAATACAATGAGCAGTTCTTC. This translates into CASSSGTGEYNEQFF.

This clonotype came up a few times. The chain carries TRBV15 and TRBJ2-3; tentative D call: TRBD2 (6 bases). The germline V gene encodes CDR1 LNHNV and CDR2 YYDKDF (reference sequence). The CDR3 is made up of 18 amino acids. V was trimmed by 0 bases and J by 2 bases, leaving 18 bases between them. CDR3 bases: TGTGCCACCAGCAGAGATACCTCGGGGAGCGGGCCCACAGATACGCAGTATTTT. Its translation: CATSRDTSGSGPTDTQYF.

V is TRBV27 and J is TRBJ2-1, with 9 positions matching TRBD1. This CDR3 has 14 amino acids. Germline trimming cut 8 bases from V and 8 bases from J; bases unmatched to any gene: 10. Germline CDR1 reads MNHEY; CDR2 reads SMNVEV (reference sequence). The chain's CDR3 is CASGDRVWIDEQFF. The CDR3 DNA sequence: TGTGCCAGCGGGGACAGGGTTTGGATCGATGAGCAGTTCTTC.

The chain uses TRBV6-1 and TRBJ1-1; D remains ambiguous. There are 13 residues in the CDR3. From germline, CDR1 is MNHNS and CDR2 SASEGT. V was cut by 0 bases and J by 4 bases, with 6 bases left in between. The DNA for the CDR3 is TGTGCCAGCAGTGAAGCAAGTAGCACTGAAGCTTTCTTT. It specifies CASSEASSTEAFF.

This chain links TRBV20-1 with TRBJ1-2; D not certain. Trimming took off 3 bases at V and 5 bases at J, with 7 bases between the two ends. Germline CDR1 is DFQATT and CDR2 is SNEGSKA (reference sequence). This CDR3 comprises 11 residues. The CDR3, as DNA: TGCAGTGCTAGCCACGATTATGGCTACACCTTC. Residues: CSASHDYGYTF.

The V gene is TRBV11-2, the J gene TRBJ2-1; 12 bases are a match to TRBD2. This CDR3 contains 16 residues. The germline CDR1 and CDR2 sequences are SGHAT and FQNNGV. Trimming removed 5 bases from V and 3 bases from J; junction bases left unmatched: 5. The chain's CDR3 is CASSKRTSGDYNEQFF. CDR3 DNA sequence: TGTGCCAGCAGCAAACGGACTAGCGGGGACTACAATGAGCAGTTCTTC.

The CDR3 bases are TGTGCCAGCTCACCGAGGAGGGAGGGCAATCAGCCCCAGCATTTT. Translation gives CASSPRREGNQPQHF. This chain uses TRBV18 with TRBJ1-5; no clear D gene. The CDR3 is made up of 15 amino acids. CDR1 and CDR2 from the germline V gene are KGHSH and LQKENI. Trimming shortened V by 3 bases and J by 2 bases, and 11 bases separated the two germline ends.

The chain uses TRBV5-1 and TRBJ2-1; 9 nucleotides align to TRBD1. The CDR3 loop spans 14 amino acids. Germline CDR1 and CDR2: SGHRS and YFSETQ. J lost 5 bases, V lost 6 bases, and 6 bases had no gene match. The CDR3 reads CASTLRDRDNEQFF. The CDR3 coding sequence is TGCGCCAGCACACTCCGGGACAGGGACAATGAGCAGTTCTTC.

In its sample, this clonotype was seen a few times. The V gene is TRBV27, the J gene TRBJ1-5, with 7 positions matching TRBD1. Germline trimming cut 5 bases from V and 5 bases from J; bases unmatched to any gene: 9. The CDR3 length is 15 residues. CDR1 and CDR2 from the germline V gene are MNHEY and SMNVEV (reference sequence). The CDR3 reads CASSVRQGGDQPQHF. DNA for the CDR3: TGTGCCAGCAGTGTCAGACAGGGAGGGGATCAGCCCCAGCATTTT.

Remarks on this clonotype: At one boundary the junction diverges from the germline segment, which might be a read error. The chain employs TRBV10-3 and TRBJ1-2; TRBD1 is a possible D gene (5 bases). Germline V lookup: CDR1 ENHRY, CDR2 SYGVKD. The CDR3 sequence is 12 residues long. The CDR3 loop is CAVQGINYGYTF. The CDR3 DNA follows: TGCGCCGTCCAGGGAATCAACTATGGCTACACCTTC.

This clonotype was observed many times. This chain joins TRBV2 and TRBJ2-1; perhaps TRBD2 as D (6 bases). With 7 bases removed from V and 2 bases from J, the gap between germline ends came to 15 bases. This CDR3 contains 15 residues. CDR1 SNHLY and CDR2 FYNNEI come from the germline V gene. The CDR3 DNA reads as TGTGCCAGCAAGGGCAGGACTAAAGCCTACAATGAGCAGTTCTTC. Translating it yields CASKGRTKAYNEQFF. Filled out from reference TRBV2 and TRBJ2-1, the complete variable domain reads EPEVTQTPSHQVTQMGQEVILRCVPISNHLYFYWYRQILGQKVEFLVSFYNNEISEKSEIFDDQFSVERPDGSNFTLKIRSTKLEDSAMYFCASKGRTKAYNEQFFGPGTRLTVL.

This clonotype showed up many times. The rearrangement links TRBV10-1 to TRBJ2-7; maybe TRBD1 (6 bases). The V gene's germline CDR1 is WNHNN and CDR2 SYGVQD (reference sequence). CDR3 length: 13 amino acids. Trimming took 6 bases from V and 2 from J, leaving 11 bases between them. The CDR3 nucleotides read TGCGCCAGCAGCGTCGGACAGCCCTACGAGCAGTACGTC. Translating it yields CASSVGQPYEQYV.

The sample holds one count of this clonotype. The rearrangement links TRBV29-1 to TRBJ2-7; D unclear. CDR1 is SQVTM and CDR2 is ANQGSEA in the germline V gene. CDR3 length: 13 amino acids. Trimming shortened V by 0 bases and J by 3 bases, and 9 bases separated the two germline ends. In DNA, the CDR3 is TGCAGCGTTGAAGAGGGCTTGGACTACGAGCAGTACGTC. Its translation is CSVEEGLDYEQYV.

The chain recombines TRBV4-2 with TRBJ1-1; D unresolved. V was cut by 0 bases and J by 0 bases, with 8 bases left in between. Germline V gene data show CDR1 as LGHNA and CDR2 as YNFKEQ. The CDR3 covers 15 residues. The CDR3 protein is CASSQDGDMNTEAFF. CDR3 nucleotide sequence: TGTGCCAGCAGCCAAGATGGAGATATGAACACTGAAGCTTTCTTT.

The sample holds a few counts of this clonotype. The V call is TRBV5-1, the J call TRBJ2-7; tentative D call: TRBD1 (5 bases). With 4 bases removed from V and 2 bases from J, the gap between germline ends came to 7 bases. Germline CDR1 SGHRS, CDR2 YFSETQ. The CDR3 length is 12 residues. CDR3 DNA: TGCGCCAGCAGCAAGACAGCCTACGAGCAGTACGTC. Encoded protein: CASSKTAYEQYV.

This clonotype was seen ten or more times. The chain combines TRBV10-3 with TRBJ2-1; 9 bases fit TRBD1. Trimming cost V 6 bases and J 5 bases; bases outside gene matches: 2. The V gene's germline CDR1 is ENHRY and CDR2 SYGVKD. This CDR3 contains 13 residues. CDR3 DNA: TGTGCCATCAGGGGGGACAGGGACAATGAGCAGTTCTTC. Translation: CAIRGDRDNEQFF.

The chain employs TRBV5-1 and TRBJ1-1, with 9 bases lining up with TRBD1. Germline V CDR1 and CDR2: SGHRS, YFSETQ. Trimming cost V 0 bases and J 1 base; bases outside gene matches: 7. The CDR3 consists of 17 residues. The CDR3 DNA sequence: TGCGCCAGCAGCTTGGCCCCCACAGGGGGCCAGAACACTGAAGCTTTCTTT. It codes for CASSLAPTGGQNTEAFF.